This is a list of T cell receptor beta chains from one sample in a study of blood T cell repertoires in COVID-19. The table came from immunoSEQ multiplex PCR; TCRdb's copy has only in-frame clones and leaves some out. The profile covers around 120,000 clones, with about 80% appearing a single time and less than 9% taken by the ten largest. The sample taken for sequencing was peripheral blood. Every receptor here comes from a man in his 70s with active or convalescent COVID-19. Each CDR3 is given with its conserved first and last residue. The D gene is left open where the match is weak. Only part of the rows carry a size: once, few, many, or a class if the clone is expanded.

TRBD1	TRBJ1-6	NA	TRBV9	CASSAGTANSPLHF	TGTGCCAGCAGCGCCGGGACAGCAAATTCACCCCTCCACTTT
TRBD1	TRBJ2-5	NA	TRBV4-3	CASSQETGQETQYF	TGCGCCAGCAGCCAAGAGACAGGGCAAGAGACCCAGTACTTC
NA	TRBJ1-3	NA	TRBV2	CASTASGGNTIYF	TGTGCCAGCACCGCAAGCGGGGGGAACACCATATATTTT
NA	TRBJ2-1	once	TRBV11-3	CASSRTRELEQFF	TGTGCCAGCAGCCGAACTAGGGAGTTGGAGCAGTTCTTC
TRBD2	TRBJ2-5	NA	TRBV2	CASSGGLAGVETQYF	TGTGCCAGCAGTGGAGGACTAGCGGGAGTTGAGACCCAGTACTTC
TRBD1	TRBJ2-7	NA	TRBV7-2	CASSFDRGGEQYF	TGTGCCAGCAGCTTTGACAGGGGTGGGGAGCAGTACTTC
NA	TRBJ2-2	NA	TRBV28	CASSFSGRGTGELFF	TGTGCCAGCAGTTTTTCAGGCAGGGGCACCGGGGAGCTGTTTTTT
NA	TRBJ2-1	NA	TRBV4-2	CASSLSPLTVDNEQFF	TGTGCCAGCAGCCTATCCCCCCTGACTGTCGACAATGAGCAGTTCTTC
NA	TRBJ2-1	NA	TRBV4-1	CASSQLLGPSSYNEQFF	TGCGCCAGCAGCCAACTACTAGGACCATCCTCCTACAATGAGCAGTTCTTC
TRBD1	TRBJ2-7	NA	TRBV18	CASSPPVGGQAHLYF	TGTGCCAGCTCACCACCGGTGGGGGGACAGGCGCACCTGTACTTC
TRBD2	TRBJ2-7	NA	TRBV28	CASPPGSGSYEQYF	TGTGCCAGCCCACCGGGTAGCGGGAGTTACGAGCAGTACTTC
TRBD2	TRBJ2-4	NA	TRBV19	CASSIFTSDPKNIQYF	TGTGCCAGTAGTATCTTTACTAGCGATCCCAAAAACATTCAGTACTTC
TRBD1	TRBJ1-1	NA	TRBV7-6	CASSLVGGQGAYTEAFF	TGTGCCAGCAGCTTAGTAGGAGGACAGGGCGCGTACACTGAAGCTTTCTTT
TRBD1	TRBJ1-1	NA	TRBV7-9	CASSPRDSNSEAFF	TGTGCCAGCAGCCCGCGGGACAGCAACTCCGAAGCTTTCTTT
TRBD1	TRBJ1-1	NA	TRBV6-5	CASSLGQVNTEAFF	TGTGCCAGCAGCCTAGGACAGGTGAACACTGAAGCTTTCTTT
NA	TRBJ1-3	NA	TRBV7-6	CASSGSSGNTIYF	TGTGCCAGCAGCGGGAGCTCTGGAAACACCATATATTTT
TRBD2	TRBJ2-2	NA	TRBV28	CASRLAGATGELFF	TGTGCCAGCAGGCTAGCGGGAGCGACCGGGGAGCTGTTTTTT
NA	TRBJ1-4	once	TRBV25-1	CASSVRRGVDEKLFF	TGTGCCAGCAGTGTACGCAGGGGTGTCGATGAAAAACTGTTTTTT
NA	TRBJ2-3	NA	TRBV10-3	CANRGAASGDTQYF	TGTGCCAACCGGGGGGCGGCTAGCGGCGATACGCAGTATTTT
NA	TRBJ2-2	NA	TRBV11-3	CASSLDVGLTGELFF	TGTGCCAGCAGCTTAGACGTTGGTCTAACCGGGGAGCTGTTTTTT
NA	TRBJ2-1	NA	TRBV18	CASSPTTEYNEQFF	TGTGCCAGCTCCCCAACAACAGAGTACAATGAGCAGTTCTTC
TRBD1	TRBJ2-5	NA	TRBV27	CASSGTGGRETQYF	TGTGCCAGCAGTGGGACAGGGGGACGCGAGACCCAGTACTTC
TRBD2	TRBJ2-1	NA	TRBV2	CASSRLAGLNNEQFF	TGTGCCAGCAGTAGACTAGCGGGGCTGAACAATGAGCAGTTCTTC
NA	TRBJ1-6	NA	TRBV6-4	CATDWLAHNSPLHF	TGTGCCACCGATTGGTTGGCTCATAATTCACCCCTCCACTTT
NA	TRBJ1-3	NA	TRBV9	CASSVGGGNTIYF	TGTGCCAGCAGCGTAGGAGGAGGAAACACCATATATTTT
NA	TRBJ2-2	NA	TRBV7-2	CASSFGREVMAGELFF	TGTGCCAGCAGCTTCGGGCGGGAAGTTATGGCCGGGGAGCTGTTTTTT
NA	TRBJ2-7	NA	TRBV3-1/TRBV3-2	CASKSSNSYEQYF	TGTGCCAGCAAAAGTTCTAATTCCTACGAGCAGTACTTC
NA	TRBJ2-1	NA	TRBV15	CATSRDPVQRNNEQFF	TGTGCCACCAGCAGAGATCCCGTCCAGCGCAACAATGAGCAGTTCTTC
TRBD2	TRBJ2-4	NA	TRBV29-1	CSAEGAGEDLAKNIQYF	TGCAGCGCCGAAGGAGCGGGAGAGGATTTAGCCAAAAACATTCAGTACTTC
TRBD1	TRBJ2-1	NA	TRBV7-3	CASSRDRVYNEQFF	TGTGCCAGCAGCCGGGACAGGGTTTACAATGAGCAGTTCTTC
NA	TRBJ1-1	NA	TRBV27	CASSYRGAGAEAFF	TGTGCCAGCAGTTATCGGGGGGCTGGCGCTGAAGCTTTCTTT
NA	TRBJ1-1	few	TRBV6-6	CASSQPGGEAFF	TGTGCCAGCAGCCAGCCGGGGGGTGAAGCTTTCTTT
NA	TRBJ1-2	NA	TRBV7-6	CASRPGPVANYGYTF	TGTGCCAGCAGACCGGGTCCCGTAGCGAACTATGGCTACACCTTC
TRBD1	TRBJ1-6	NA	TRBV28	CASSLLGLRDRGSPYNSPLHF	TGTGCCAGCAGTTTACTGGGTCTTCGGGACAGGGGGTCCCCCTATAATTCACCCCTCCACTTT
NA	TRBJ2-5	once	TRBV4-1	CASSPYERLVQETQYF	TGCGCCAGCAGCCCCTATGAAAGACTAGTGCAAGAGACCCAGTACTTC
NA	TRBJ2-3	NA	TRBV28	CASSLRLLAQGDTQYF	TGTGCCAGCAGTTTACGGTTATTAGCCCAGGGGGATACGCAGTATTTT
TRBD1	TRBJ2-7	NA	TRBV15	CATSRVTGGSYEQYF	TGTGCCACCAGCAGAGTCACAGGGGGCTCGTACGAGCAGTACTTC
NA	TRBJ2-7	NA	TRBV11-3	CASNQWGETYEQYF	TGTGCCAGCAACCAGTGGGGGGAAACCTACGAGCAGTACTTC
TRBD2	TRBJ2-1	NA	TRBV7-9	CASSSHSGNYNEQFF	TGTGCCAGCAGCTCCCATAGCGGGAATTACAATGAGCAGTTCTTC
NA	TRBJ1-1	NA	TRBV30	CAWSVGARAAFF	TGTGCCTGGAGTGTGGGGGCGCGGGCAGCTTTCTTT
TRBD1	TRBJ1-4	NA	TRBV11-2	CASSADRGMEKLFF	TGTGCCAGCAGCGCGGACAGGGGTATGGAAAAACTGTTTTTT
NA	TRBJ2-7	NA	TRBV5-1	CASSREHTYEQYF	TGCGCCAGCAGCCGAGAGCATACCTACGAGCAGTACTTC
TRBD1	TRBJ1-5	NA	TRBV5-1	CASSLQGNQPQHF	TGCGCCAGCAGTTTACAGGGGAACCAGCCCCAGCATTTT
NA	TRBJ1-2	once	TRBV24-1	CATSESTGGNYGYTF	TGTGCCACCAGTGAATCTACCGGAGGGAACTATGGCTACACCTTC
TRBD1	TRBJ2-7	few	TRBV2	CASEFGTGVYEQYF	TGTGCCAGCGAGTTCGGAACAGGGGTATACGAGCAGTACTTC
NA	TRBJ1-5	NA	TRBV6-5	CASSIRGVNQPQHF	TGTGCCAGCAGTATTCGGGGGGTCAATCAGCCCCAGCATTTT
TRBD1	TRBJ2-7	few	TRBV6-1	CASSELTGAYEQYF	TGTGCCAGCAGTGAACTAACAGGGGCGTACGAGCAGTACTTC
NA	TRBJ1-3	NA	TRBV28	CASSFPSGSGNTIYF	TGTGCCAGCAGTTTCCCGTCAGGGTCTGGAAACACCATATATTTT
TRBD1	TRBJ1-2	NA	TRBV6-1	CASSEGQGAGYGYTF	TGTGCCAGCAGTGAAGGGCAGGGGGCAGGCTATGGCTACACCTTC
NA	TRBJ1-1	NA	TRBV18	CASSPFRGGTEAFF	TGTGCCAGCTCACCATTTAGGGGGGGCACTGAAGCTTTCTTT
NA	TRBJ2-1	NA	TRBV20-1	CSASGYNEQFF	TGCAGTGCGTCCGGGTACAATGAGCAGTTCTTC
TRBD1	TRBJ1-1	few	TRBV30	CAWQTGVMNTEAFF	TGTGCCTGGCAGACAGGGGTGATGAACACTGAAGCTTTCTTT
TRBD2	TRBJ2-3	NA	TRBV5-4	CASSPGLAGADTQYF	TGTGCCAGCAGCCCGGGACTAGCGGGAGCAGATACGCAGTATTTT
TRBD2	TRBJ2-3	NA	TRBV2	CASSEERGGLDTQYF	TGTGCCAGCAGTGAAGAGCGGGGGGGCCTGGATACGCAGTATTTT
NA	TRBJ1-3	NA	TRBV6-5	CATGRSGNTIYF	TGTGCCACAGGGCGCTCTGGAAACACCATATATTTT